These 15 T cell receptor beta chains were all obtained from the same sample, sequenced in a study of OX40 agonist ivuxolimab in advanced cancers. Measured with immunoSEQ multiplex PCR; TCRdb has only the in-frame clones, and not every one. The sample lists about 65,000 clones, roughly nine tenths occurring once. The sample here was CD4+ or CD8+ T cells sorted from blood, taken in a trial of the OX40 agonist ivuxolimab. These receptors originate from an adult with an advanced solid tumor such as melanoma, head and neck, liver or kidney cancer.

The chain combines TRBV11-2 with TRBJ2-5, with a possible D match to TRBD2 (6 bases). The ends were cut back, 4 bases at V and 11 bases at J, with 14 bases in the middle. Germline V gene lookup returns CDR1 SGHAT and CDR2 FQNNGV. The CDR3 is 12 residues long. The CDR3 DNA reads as TGTGCCAGCAGCTCCGCGGTGGGACTGCAGTACTTC. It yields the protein CASSSAVGLQYF.

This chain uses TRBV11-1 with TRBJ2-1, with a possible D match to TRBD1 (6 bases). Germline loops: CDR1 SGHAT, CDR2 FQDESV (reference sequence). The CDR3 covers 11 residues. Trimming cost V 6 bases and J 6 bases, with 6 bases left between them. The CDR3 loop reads CASRGGNEQFF. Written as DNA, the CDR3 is TGTGCCAGCAGAGGGGGCAATGAGCAGTTCTTC. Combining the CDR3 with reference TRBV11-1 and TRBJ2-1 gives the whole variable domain EAEVAQSPRYKITEKSQAVAFWCDPISGHATLYWYRQILGQGPELLVQFQDESVVDDSQLPKDRFSAERLKGVDSTLKIQPAELGDSAMYLCASRGGNEQFFGPGTRLTVL.

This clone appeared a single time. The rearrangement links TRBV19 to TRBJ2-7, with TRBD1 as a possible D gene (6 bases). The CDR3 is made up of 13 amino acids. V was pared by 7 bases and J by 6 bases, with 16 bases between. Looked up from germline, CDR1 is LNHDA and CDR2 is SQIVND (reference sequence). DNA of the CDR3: TGTGCCAGTAACCCGGGCAGGGGTGCCGAGCAGTACTTC. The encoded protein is CASNPGRGAEQYF. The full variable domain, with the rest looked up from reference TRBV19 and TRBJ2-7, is DGGITQSPKYLFRKEGQNVTLSCEQNLNHDAMYWYRQDPGQGLRLIYYSQIVNDFQKGDIAEGYSVSREKKESFPLTVTSAQKNPTAFYLCASNPGRGAEQYFGPGTRLTVT.

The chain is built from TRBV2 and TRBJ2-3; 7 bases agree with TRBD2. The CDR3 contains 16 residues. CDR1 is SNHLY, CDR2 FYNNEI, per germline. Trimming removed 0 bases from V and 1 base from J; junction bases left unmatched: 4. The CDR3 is CASSEAGTIGTDTQYF. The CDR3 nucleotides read TGTGCCAGCAGTGAAGCCGGGACTATAGGCACAGATACGCAGTATTTT.

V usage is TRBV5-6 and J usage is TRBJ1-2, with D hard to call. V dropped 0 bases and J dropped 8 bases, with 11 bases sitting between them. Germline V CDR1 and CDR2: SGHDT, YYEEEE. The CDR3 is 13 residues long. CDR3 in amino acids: CASSLEASRGYTF. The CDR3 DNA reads TGTGCCAGCAGCTTGGAAGCCAGTCGCGGCTACACCTTC. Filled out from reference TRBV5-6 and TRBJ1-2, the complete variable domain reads DAGVTQSPTHLIKTRGQQVTLRCSPKSGHDTVSWYQQALGQGPQFIFQYYEEEERQRGNFPDRFSGHQFPNYSSELNVNALLLGDSALYLCASSLEASRGYTFGSGTRLTVV.

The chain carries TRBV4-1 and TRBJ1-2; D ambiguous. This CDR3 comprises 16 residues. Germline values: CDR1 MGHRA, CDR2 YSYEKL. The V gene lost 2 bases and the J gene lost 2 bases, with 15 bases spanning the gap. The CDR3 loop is CASSQNREVRNYGYTF. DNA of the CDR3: TGCGCCAGCAGCCAAAACCGAGAGGTGAGAAACTATGGCTACACCTTC.

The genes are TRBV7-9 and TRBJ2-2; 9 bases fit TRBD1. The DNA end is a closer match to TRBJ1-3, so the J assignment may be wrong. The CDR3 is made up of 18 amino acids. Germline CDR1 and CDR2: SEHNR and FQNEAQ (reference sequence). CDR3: CASSLVSWTGVSGNTIYF. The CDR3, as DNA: TGTGCCAGCAGCTTAGTTTCTTGGACAGGGGTTTCTGGAAACACCATATATTTT.

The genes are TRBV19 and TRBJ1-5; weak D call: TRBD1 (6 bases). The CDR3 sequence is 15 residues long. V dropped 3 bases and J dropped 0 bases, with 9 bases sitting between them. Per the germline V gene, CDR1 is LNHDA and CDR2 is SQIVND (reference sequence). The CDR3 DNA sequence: TGTGCCAGTAGTATGGTGGACAGTAGCAATCAGCCCCAGCATTTT. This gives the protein CASSMVDSSNQPQHF.

DNA for the CDR3: TGTGCCAGCTCACCAAGTCGTTCGGCTAGCGGGGGGGCCGGCACGCAGTATTTT. This sequence encodes CASSPSRSASGGAGTQYF. The V and J genes are TRBV18 and TRBJ2-3; 12 bases are shared with TRBD2. Germline CDR1 is KGHSH and CDR2 is LQKENI. This CDR3 is built from 18 residues. V lost 2 bases, J lost 9 bases, and 15 bases stayed unmatched. Full variable domain (outside the CDR3, taken from reference TRBV18 and TRBJ2-3): NAGVMQNPRHLVRRRGQEARLRCSPMKGHSHVYWYRQLPEEGLKFMVYLQKENIIDESGMPKERFSAEFPKEGPSILRIQQVVRGDSAAYFCASSPSRSASGGAGTQYFGPGTRLTVL.

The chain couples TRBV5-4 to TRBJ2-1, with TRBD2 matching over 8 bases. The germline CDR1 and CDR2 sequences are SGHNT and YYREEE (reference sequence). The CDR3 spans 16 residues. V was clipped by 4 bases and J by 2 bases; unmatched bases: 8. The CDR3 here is CASSREISGAYNEQFF. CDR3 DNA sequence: TGTGCCAGCAGCAGGGAAATTAGCGGGGCCTACAATGAGCAGTTCTTC.

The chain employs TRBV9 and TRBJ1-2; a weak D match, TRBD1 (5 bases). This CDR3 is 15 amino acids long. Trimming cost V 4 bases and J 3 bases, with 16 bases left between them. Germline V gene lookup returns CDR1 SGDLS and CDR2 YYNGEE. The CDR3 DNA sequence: TGTGCCAGCAGCCCCCTAGGGGAAACCGACTATGGCTACACCTTC. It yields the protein CASSPLGETDYGYTF. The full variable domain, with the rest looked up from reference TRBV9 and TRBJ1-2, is DSGVTQTPKHLITATGQRVTLRCSPRSGDLSVYWYQQSLDQGLQFLIQYYNGEERAKGNILERFSAQQFPDLHSELNLSSLELGDSALYFCASSPLGETDYGYTFGSGTRLTVV.

For the CDR3, the DNA is TGTGCCAGCAGCCAAGCGGGGGTGGGGAATGAGCAGTTCTTC. Encoded protein: CASSQAGVGNEQFF. V is TRBV7-2 and J is TRBJ2-1; 8 bases agree with TRBD2. The V gene end was trimmed by 5 bases and the J gene end by 7 bases; junction bases not matched to a gene: 7. Germline V gene data show CDR1 as SGHTA and CDR2 as FQGNSA. The CDR3 totals 14 residues. Combining the CDR3 with reference TRBV7-2 and TRBJ2-1 gives the whole variable domain GAGVSQSPSNKVTEKGKDVELRCDPISGHTALYWYRQSLGQGLEFLIYFQGNSAPDKSGLPSDRFSAERTGGSVSTLTIQRTQQEDSAVYLCASSQAGVGNEQFFGPGTRLTVL.

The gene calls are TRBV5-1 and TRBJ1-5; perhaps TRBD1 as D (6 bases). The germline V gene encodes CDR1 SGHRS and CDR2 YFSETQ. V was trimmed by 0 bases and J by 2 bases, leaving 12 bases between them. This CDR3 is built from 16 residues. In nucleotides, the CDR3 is TGCGCCAGCAGCTTGGCCGGGGGGCCGGGCAATCAGCCCCAGCATTTT. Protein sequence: CASSLAGGPGNQPQHF.

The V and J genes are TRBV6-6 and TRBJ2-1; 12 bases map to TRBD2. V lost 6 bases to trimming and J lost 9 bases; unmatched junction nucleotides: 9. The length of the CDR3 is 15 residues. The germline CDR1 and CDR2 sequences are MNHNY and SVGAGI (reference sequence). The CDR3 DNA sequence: TGTGCCAGCAGCCGGACTAGCGGGGCCTTCGGTGAGCAGTTCTTC. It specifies CASSRTSGAFGEQFF.

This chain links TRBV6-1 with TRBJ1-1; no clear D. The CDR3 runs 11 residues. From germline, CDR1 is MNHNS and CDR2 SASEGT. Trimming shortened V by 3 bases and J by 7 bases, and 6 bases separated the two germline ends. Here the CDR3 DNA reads TGTGCCAGCAGTGACGGTTTTGAAGCTTTCTTT. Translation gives CASSDGFEAFF.